Sequencing of this TCR beta chain was carried out in a study of blood T cells in healthy people across ages. Germline V gene lookup returns CDR1 MNHNS and CDR2 SASEGT. V lost 6 bases to trimming and J lost 6 bases, with 12 bases between them. This CDR3 has 12 residues. The authors ran a second PCR of about 6 to 12 cycles using a sample-barcoded 5' primer and a J-beta primer mix. TCRdb itself ran the 5' RACE reads through MiXCR, one entry per CDR3 protein. The data contain about 1.5 million distinct CDR3 sequences, roughly 40% of them singletons. The sequenced sample was blood. This rearrangement joins TRBV6-1 to TRBJ2-7; D is unresolved. This sequence was found in a woman between 18 and 29 years old in good health. DNA for the CDR3: TGTGCCAGCAGGGGCGCCTCCGCCGAGCAGTACTTC. Translated: CASRGASAEQYF.